The T cell receptor (beta chain) described here comes from a study of shared clonotypes between healthy human individuals. TCRdb's table, derived via immunoSEQ multiplex PCR, lists solely in-frame clones and lacks some. This sample has about 2.4 million clones; more than 90% occur once, and the top ten carry 0.14%. Germline V gene lookup returns CDR1 KGHSH and CDR2 LQKENI. The V end lost 3 bases, the J end lost 1 base, and 16 bases lay between the germline ends. This CDR3 region has 16 residues. The sequence was collected from a young man in good health. The sample comprised naive CD4+ T cells sorted from blood. Subset denoted: CD45RA+ positively selected. The V gene is TRBV18, the J gene TRBJ2-7, with a tentative D call TRBD1 (5 bases). CDR3 loop: CASSPPLGPGSYEQYF. The CDR3 nucleotides are TGTGCCAGCTCACCTCCTCTTGGACCAGGGTCCTACGAGCAGTACTTC.